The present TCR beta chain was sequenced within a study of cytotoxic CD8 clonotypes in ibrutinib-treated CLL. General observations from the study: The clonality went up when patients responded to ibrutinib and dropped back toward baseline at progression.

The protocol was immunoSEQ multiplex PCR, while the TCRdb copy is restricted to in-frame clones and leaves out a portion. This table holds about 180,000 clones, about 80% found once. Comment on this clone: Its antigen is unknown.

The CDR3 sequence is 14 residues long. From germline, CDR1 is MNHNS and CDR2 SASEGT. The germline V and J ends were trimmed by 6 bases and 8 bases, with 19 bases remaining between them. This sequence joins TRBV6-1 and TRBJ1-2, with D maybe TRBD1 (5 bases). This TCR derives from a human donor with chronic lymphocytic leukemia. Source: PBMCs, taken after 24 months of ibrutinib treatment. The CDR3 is CASRDPYLGVGYTF. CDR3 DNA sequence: TGTGCCAGCAGGGACCCTTATCTGGGGGTGGGCTACACCTTC.